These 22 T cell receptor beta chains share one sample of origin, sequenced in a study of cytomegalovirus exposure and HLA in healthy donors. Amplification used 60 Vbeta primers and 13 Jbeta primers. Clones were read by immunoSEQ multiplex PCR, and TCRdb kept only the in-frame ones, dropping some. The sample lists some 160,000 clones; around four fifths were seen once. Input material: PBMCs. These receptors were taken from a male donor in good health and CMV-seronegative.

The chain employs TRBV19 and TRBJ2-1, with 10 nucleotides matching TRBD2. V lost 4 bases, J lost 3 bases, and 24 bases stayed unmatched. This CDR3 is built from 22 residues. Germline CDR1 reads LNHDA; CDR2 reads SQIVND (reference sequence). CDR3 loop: CASSRISPFGKHVAGGYNEQFF. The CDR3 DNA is TGTGCCAGTAGTAGGATTAGCCCTTTTGGGAAACACGTAGCGGGGGGCTACAATGAGCAGTTCTTC.

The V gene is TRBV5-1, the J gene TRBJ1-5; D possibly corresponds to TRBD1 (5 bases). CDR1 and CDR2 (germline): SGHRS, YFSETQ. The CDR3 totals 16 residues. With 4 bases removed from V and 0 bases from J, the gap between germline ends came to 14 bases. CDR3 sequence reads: CASSPWGRGSNQPQHF. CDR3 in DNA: TGCGCCAGCAGCCCGTGGGGCAGAGGTAGCAATCAGCCCCAGCATTTT.

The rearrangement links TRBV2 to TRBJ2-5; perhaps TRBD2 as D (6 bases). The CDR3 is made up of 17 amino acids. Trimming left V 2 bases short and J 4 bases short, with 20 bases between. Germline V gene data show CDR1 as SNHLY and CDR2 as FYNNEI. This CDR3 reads CASSEWVGYQGGETQYF. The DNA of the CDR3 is TGTGCCAGCAGTGAATGGGTTGGCTACCAGGGAGGAGAGACCCAGTACTTC. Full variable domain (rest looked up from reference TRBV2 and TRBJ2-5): EPEVTQTPSHQVTQMGQEVILRCVPISNHLYFYWYRQILGQKVEFLVSFYNNEISEKSEIFDDQFSVERPDGSNFTLKIRSTKLEDSAMYFCASSEWVGYQGGETQYFGPGTRLLVL.

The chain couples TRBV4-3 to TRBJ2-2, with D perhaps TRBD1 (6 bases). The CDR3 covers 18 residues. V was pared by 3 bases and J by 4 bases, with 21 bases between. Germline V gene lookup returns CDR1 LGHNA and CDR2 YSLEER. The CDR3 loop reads CASSHLPAGGASTGELFF. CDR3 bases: TGCGCCAGCAGCCACCTCCCCGCTGGGGGCGCGAGCACCGGGGAGCTGTTTTTT.

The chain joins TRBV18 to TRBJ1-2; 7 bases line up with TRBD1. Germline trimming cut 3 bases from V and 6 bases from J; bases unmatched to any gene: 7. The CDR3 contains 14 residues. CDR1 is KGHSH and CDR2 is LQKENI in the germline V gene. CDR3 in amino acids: CASSPNRDSNGYTF. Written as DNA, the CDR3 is TGTGCCAGCTCACCGAACCGGGACAGCAATGGCTACACCTTC.

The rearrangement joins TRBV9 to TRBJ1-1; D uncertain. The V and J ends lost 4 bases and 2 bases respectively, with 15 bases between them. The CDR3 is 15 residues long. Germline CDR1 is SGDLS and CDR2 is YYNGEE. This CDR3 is CASSPRHRINTEAFF. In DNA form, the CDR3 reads TGTGCCAGCAGCCCACGACATCGGATTAACACTGAAGCTTTCTTT.

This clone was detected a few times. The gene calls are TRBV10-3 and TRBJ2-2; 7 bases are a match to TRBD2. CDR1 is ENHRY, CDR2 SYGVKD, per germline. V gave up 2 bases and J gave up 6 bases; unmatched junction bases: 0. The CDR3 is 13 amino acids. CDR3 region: CAISEGGAGELFF. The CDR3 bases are TGTGCCATCAGTGAGGGGGGGGCCGGGGAGCTGTTTTTT.

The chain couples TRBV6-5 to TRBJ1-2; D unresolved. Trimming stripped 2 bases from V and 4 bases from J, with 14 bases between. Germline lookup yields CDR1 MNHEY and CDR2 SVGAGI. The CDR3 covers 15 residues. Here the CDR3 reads CASSYVAADLYGYTF. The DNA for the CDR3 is TGTGCCAGCAGTTACGTGGCAGCGGATCTCTATGGCTACACCTTC.

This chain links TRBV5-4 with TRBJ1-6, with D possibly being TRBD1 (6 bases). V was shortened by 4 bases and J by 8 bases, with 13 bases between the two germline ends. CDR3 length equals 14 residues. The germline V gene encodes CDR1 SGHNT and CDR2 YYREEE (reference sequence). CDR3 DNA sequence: TGTGCCAGCAGCCTACAGGGCAGGGATTCACCCCTCCACTTT. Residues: CASSLQGRDSPLHF.

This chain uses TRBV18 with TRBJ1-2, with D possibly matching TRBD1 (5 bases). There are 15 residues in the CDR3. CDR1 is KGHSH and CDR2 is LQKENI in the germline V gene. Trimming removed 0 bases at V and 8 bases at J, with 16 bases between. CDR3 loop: CASSPPAVIGGGYTF. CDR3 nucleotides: TGTGCCAGCTCACCACCGGCAGTCATCGGGGGGGGCTACACCTTC.

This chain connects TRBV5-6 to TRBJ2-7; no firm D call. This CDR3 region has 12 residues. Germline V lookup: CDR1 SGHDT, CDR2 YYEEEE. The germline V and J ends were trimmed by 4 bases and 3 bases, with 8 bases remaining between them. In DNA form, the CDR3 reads TGTGCCAGCAGCGCGGTCGGCTACGAGCAGTACTTC. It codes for CASSAVGYEQYF.

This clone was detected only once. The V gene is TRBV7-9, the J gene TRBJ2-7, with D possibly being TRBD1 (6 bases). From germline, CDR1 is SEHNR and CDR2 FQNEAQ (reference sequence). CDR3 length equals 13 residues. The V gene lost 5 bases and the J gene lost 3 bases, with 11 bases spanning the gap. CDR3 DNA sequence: TGTGCCAGCAGCCCGAGGGGGAGCTACGAGCAGTACTTC. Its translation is CASSPRGSYEQYF.

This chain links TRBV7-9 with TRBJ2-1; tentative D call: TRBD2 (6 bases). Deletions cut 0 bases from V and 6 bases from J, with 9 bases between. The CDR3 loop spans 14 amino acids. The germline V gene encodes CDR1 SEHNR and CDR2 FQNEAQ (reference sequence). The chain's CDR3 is CASSLAAGGNEQFF. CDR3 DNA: TGTGCCAGCAGCTTAGCGGCCGGGGGCAATGAGCAGTTCTTC.

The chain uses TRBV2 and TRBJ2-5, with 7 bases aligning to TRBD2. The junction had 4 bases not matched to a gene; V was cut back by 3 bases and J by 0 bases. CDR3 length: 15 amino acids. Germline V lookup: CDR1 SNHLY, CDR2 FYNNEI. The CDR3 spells CASSDAGGYQETQYF. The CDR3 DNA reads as TGTGCCAGCAGTGACGCCGGGGGGTACCAAGAGACCCAGTACTTC. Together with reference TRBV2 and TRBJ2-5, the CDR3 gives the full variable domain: EPEVTQTPSHQVTQMGQEVILRCVPISNHLYFYWYRQILGQKVEFLVSFYNNEISEKSEIFDDQFSVERPDGSNFTLKIRSTKLEDSAMYFCASSDAGGYQETQYFGPGTRLLVL.

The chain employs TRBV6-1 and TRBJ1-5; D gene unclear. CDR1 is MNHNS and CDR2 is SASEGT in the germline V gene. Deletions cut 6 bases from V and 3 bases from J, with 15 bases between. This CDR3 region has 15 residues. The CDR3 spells CASRRTTENNQPQHF. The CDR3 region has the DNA TGTGCCAGCAGGAGGACTACAGAGAACAATCAGCCCCAGCATTTT.

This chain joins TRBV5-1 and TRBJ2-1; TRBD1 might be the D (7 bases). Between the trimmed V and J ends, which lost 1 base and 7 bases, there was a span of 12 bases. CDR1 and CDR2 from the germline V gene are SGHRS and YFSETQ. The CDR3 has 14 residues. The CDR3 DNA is TGCGCCAGCAGCTTGTTTCCAGGGGGGAATGAGCAGTTCTTC. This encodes CASSLFPGGNEQFF. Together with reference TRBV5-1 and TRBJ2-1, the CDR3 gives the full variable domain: KAGVTQTPRYLIKTRGQQVTLSCSPISGHRSVSWYQQTPGQGLQFLFEYFSETQRNKGNFPGRFSGRQFSNSRSEMNVSTLELGDSALYLCASSLFPGGNEQFFGPGTRLTVL.

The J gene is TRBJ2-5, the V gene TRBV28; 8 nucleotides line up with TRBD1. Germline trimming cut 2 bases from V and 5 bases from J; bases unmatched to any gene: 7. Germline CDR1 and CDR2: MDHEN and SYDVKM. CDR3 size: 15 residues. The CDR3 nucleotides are TGTGCCAGCAGTTTAGAGGACAGGGTCGGCGAGACCCAGTACTTC. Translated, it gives CASSLEDRVGETQYF.

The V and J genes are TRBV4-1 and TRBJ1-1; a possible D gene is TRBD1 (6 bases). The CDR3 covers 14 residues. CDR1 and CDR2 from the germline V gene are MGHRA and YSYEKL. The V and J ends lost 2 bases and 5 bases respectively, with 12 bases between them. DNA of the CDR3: TGCGCCAGCAGCCAATTCTCAGGGGAAACTGAAGCTTTCTTT. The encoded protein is CASSQFSGETEAFF.

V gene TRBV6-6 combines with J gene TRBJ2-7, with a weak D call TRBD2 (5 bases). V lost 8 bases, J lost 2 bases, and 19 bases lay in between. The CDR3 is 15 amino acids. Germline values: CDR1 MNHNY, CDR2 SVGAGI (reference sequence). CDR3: CASAPLEGRTYEQYF. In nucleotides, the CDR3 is TGTGCCAGCGCGCCCCTCGAGGGAAGAACCTACGAGCAGTACTTC.

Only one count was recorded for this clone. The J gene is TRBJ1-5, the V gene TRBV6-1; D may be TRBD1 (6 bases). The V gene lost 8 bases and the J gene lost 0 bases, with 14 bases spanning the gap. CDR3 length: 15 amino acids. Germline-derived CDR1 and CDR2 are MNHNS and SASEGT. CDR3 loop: CASQSTGFSNQPQHF. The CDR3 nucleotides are TGTGCCAGCCAAAGTACAGGGTTTAGCAATCAGCCCCAGCATTTT.

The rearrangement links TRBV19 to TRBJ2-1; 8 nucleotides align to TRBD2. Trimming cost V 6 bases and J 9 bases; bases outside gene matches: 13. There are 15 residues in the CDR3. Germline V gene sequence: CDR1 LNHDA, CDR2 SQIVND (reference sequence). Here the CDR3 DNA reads TGTGCCAGTAGACTGACGGGGGGGGCGAGGATTGAGCAGTTCTTC. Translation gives CASRLTGGARIEQFF.

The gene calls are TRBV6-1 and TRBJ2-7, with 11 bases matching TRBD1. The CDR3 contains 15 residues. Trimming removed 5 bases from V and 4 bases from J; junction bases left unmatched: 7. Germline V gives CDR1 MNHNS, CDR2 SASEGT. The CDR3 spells CASSPTGTGGYEQYF. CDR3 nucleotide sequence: TGTGCCAGCAGTCCGACCGGGACAGGGGGGTACGAGCAGTACTTC.